This TCR beta chain was observed in a study of cytomegalovirus exposure and HLA in healthy donors. Whole-study results and caveats: The investigators catalogued 150 to 200 TCR beta chains as cytomegalovirus-associated.

The PCR used 60 Vbeta and 13 Jbeta primers. Sequencing was performed with immunoSEQ multiplex PCR; in TCRdb, only in-frame clones are kept and a portion is missing. The sample holds about 130,000 clones; less than 85% are singletons and the top ten take 1%. This clone has only a few counts. Its antigen is unidentified. Trimming removed 2 bases at V and 0 bases at J, with 17 bases between. The CDR3 is 18 amino acids. CDR1 and CDR2 (germline): MDHEN, SYDVKM. This clonotype was obtained from a man aged 35 to 55 in good health and CMV-seronegative. V usage is TRBV28 and J usage is TRBJ2-1, with a weak D call TRBD2 (7 bases). The specimen sequenced was PBMCs. This CDR3 is CASSLEGGVGFSYNEQFF. Written as DNA, the CDR3 is TGTGCCAGCAGTTTAGAGGGGGGGGTCGGGTTCTCCTACAATGAGCAGTTCTTC.